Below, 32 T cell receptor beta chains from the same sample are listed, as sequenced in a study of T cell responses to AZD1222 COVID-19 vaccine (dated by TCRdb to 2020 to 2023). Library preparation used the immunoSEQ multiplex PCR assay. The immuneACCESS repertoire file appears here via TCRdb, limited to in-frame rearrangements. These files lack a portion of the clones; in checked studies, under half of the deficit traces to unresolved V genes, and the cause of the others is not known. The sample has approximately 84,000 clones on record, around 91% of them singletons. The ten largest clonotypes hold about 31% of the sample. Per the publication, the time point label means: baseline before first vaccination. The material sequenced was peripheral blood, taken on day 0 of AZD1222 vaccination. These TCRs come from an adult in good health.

In DNA, the CDR3 is TGTGCCAGCAGCGCCCCAGGACAGGGGGCCCTTGGGGAGCAGTACTTC. This gives the protein CASSAPGQGALGEQYF. The J gene is TRBJ2-7, the V gene TRBV7-9; TRBD1 matches at 11 bases. Germline lookup yields CDR1 SEHNR and CDR2 FQNEAQ (reference sequence). V gave up 5 bases and J gave up 7 bases; unmatched junction bases: 13. CDR3 size: 16 residues.

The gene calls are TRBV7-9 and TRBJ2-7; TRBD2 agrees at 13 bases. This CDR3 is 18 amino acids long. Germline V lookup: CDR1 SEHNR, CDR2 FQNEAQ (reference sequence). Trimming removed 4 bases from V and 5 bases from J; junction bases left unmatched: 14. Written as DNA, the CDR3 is TGTGCCAGCAGCTACCCCCGACTAGCGGGAGGCTCCGGGAACGAGCAGTACTTC. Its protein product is CASSYPRLAGGSGNEQYF.

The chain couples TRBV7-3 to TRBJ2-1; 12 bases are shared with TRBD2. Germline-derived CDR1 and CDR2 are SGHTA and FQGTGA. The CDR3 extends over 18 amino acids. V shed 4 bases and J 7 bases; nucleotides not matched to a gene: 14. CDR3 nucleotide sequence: TGTGCCAGCAGCTCCCCAAATATAACTAGCGGGAGGTATAATGAGCAGTTCTTC. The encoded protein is CASSSPNITSGRYNEQFF.

CDR3 in amino acids: CASLRQGAVQPQHF. In DNA form, the CDR3 reads TGTGCCAGCCTAAGACAGGGGGCTGTTCAGCCCCAGCATTTT. The chain uses TRBV6-5 and TRBJ1-5, with 10 bases matching TRBD1. Germline V gives CDR1 MNHEY, CDR2 SVGAGI. The V segment lost 8 bases and the J segment 6 bases; nucleotides outside the gene matches: 7. The CDR3 spans 14 residues.

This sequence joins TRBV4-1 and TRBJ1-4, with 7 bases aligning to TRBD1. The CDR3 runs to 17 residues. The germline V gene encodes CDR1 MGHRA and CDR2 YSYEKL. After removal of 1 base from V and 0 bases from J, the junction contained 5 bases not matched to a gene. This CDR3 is CASSQGRTGSTNEKLFF. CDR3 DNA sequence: TGCGCCAGCAGCCAAGGGAGGACAGGCTCAACTAATGAAAAACTGTTTTTT.

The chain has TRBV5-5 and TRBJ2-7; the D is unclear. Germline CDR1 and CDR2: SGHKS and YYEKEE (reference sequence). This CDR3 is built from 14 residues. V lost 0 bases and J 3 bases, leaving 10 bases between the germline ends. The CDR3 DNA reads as TGTGCCAGCAGCTTGGACCACGAGAGCTACGAGCAGTACTTC. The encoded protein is CASSLDHESYEQYF.

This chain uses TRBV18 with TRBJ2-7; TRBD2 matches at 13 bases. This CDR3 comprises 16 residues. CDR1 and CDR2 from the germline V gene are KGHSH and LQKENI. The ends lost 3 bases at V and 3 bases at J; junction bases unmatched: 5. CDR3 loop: CASSPLGLAGVYEQYF. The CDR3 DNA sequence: TGTGCCAGCTCACCGCTCGGACTAGCGGGAGTCTACGAGCAGTACTTC.

CDR3 region: CASSLGGRWETQYF. In DNA, the CDR3 is TGTGCCAGCAGTTTAGGGGGGCGTTGGGAGACCCAGTACTTC. The chain recombines TRBV28 with TRBJ2-5; D may be TRBD1 or TRBD2 (6 bases each). This CDR3 has 14 amino acids. CDR1 MDHEN and CDR2 SYDVKM come from the germline V gene. Trimming took off 2 bases at V and 5 bases at J, with 12 bases between the two ends.

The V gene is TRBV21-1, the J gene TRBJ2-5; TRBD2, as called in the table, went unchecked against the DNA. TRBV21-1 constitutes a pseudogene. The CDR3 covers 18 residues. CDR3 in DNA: TGTGCCAGCAGCAGTACCCGAGGGGGGGACAAACTACAAGAGACCCAGTACTTC. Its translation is CASSSTRGGDKLQETQYF.

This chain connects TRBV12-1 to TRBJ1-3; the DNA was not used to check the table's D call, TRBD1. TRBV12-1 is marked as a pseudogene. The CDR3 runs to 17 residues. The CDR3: CASSRRPGCKEGNTIYF. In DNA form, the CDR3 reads TGTGCCAGCAGCAGACGACCAGGGTGCAAAGAGGGAAACACCATATATTTT.

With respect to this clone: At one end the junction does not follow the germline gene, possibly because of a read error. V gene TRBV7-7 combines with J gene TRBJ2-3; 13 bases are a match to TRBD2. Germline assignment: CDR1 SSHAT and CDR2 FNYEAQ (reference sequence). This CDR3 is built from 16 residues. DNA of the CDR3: TGTGCTAGCAGCTCCGGACTAGCGGGAGTGACAGATACGCAGTATTTT. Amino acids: CASSSGLAGVTDTQYF.

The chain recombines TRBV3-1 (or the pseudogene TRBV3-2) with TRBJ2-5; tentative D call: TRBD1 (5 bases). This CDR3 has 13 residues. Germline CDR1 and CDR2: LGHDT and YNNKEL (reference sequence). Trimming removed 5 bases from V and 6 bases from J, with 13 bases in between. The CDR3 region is CASSLSPGQTQYF. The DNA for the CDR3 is TGTGCCAGCAGCTTATCACCAGGGCAGACCCAGTACTTC.

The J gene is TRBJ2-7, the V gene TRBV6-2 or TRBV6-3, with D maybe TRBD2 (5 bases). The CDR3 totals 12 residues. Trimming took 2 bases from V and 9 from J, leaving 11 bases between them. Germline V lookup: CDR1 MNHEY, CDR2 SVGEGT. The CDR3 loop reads CASSYGRGLQYF. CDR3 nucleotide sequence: TGTGCCAGCAGTTACGGCCGAGGGCTGCAGTACTTC.

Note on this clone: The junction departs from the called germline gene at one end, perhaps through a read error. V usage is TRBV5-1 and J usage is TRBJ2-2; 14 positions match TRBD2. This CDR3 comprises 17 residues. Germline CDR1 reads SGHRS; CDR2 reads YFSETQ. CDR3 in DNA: TGCGCCAGCAAAAAGAATCCGGGACTAGCGGGAGATCGGGGAGCTGTTTTT. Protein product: CASKKNPGLAGDRGAVF.

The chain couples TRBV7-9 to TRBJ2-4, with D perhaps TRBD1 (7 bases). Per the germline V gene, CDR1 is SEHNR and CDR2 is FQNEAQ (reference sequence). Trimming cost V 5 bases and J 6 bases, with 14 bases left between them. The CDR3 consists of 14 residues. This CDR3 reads CASSGGGRGNIQYF. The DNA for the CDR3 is TGTGCCAGCAGCGGAGGGGGCCGGGGAAACATTCAGTACTTC.

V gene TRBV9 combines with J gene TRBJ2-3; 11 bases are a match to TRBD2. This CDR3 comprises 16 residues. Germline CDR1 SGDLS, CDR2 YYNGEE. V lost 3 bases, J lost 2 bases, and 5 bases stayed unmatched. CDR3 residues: CASSGLAGGSTDTQYF. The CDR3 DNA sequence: TGTGCCAGCAGCGGTCTAGCGGGAGGATCCACAGATACGCAGTATTTT.

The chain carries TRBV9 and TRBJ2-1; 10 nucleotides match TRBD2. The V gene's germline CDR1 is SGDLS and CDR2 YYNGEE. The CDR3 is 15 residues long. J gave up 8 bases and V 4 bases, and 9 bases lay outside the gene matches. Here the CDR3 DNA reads TGTGCCAGCAGCCCCCCCAGCGGGAGGGCCGATGAGCAGTTCTTC. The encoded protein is CASSPPSGRADEQFF.

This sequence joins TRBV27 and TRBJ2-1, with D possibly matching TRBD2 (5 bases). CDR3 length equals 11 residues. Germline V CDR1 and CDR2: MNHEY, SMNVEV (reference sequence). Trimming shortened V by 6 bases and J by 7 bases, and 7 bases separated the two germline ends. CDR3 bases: TGTGCCAGCAGACCGGGAAATGAGCAGTTCTTC. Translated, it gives CASRPGNEQFF.

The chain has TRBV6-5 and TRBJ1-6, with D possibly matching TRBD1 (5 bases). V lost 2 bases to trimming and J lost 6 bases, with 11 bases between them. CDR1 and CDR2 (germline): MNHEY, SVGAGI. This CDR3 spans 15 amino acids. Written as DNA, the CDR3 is TGTGCCAGCAGTTACGGCAGGGTTGGTAATTCACCCCTCCACTTT. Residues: CASSYGRVGNSPLHF.

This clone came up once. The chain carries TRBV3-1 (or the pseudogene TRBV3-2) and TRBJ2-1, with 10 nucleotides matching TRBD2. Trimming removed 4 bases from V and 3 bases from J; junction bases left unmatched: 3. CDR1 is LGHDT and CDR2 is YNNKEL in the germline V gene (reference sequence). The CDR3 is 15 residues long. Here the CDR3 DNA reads TGTGCCAGCAGCCTAGCGGGAGGATTCTACAATGAGCAGTTCTTC. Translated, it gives CASSLAGGFYNEQFF.

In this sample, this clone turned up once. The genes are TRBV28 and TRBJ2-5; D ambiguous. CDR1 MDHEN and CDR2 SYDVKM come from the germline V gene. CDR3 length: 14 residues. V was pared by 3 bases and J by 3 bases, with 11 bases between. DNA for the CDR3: TGTGCCAGCAGTTTTACATCCGGAGAAGAGACCCAGTACTTC. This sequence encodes CASSFTSGEETQYF.

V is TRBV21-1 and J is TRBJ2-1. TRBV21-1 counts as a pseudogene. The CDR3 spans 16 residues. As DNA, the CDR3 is TGTGCCAGCAGCAAAGGGGATAGCCGGTCCTACAATGAGCAGTTCTTC. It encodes CASSKGDSRSYNEQFF.

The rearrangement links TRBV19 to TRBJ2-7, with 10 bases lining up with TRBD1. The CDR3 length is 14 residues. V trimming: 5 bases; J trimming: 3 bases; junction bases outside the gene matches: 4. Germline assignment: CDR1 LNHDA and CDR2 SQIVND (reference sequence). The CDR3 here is CASSSGTGDYEQYF. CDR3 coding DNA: TGTGCCAGTAGTTCCGGGACAGGGGACTACGAGCAGTACTTC.

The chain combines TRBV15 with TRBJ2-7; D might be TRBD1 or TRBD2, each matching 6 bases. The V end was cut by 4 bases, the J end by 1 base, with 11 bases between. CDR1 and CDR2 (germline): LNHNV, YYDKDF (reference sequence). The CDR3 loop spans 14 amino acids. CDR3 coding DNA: TGTGCCACCAGCAAACGGGGGCCTTCCTACGAGCAGTACTTC. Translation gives CATSKRGPSYEQYF.

CDR3 nucleotide sequence: TGCAGTGCTAGTATGATAGCCGGTAGGTTCGAGCAGTACTTC. Its protein is CSASMIAGRFEQYF. The genes are TRBV20-1 and TRBJ2-7; D remains unclear. Trimming shortened V by 3 bases and J by 6 bases, and 18 bases separated the two germline ends. The CDR3 loop spans 14 amino acids. CDR1 and CDR2 from the germline V gene are DFQATT and SNEGSKA (reference sequence).

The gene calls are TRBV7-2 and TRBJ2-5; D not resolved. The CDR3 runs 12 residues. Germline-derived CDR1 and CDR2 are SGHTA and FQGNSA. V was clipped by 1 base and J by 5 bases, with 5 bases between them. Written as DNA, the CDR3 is TGTGCCAGCAGCTTAGTATGGGAGACCCAGTACTTC. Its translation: CASSLVWETQYF.

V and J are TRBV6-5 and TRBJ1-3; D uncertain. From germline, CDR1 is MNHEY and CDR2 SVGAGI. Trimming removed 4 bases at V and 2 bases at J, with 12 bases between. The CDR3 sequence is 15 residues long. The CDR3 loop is CASSSAPTAGNTIYF. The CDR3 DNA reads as TGTGCCAGCAGTTCGGCCCCAACGGCTGGAAACACCATATATTTT.

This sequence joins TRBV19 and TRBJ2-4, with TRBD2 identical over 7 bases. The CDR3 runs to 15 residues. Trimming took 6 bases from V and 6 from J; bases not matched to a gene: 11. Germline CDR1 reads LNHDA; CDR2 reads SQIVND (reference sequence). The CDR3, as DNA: TGTGCCAGTAGCAGAAAAGGGGAGGGCGGAAACATTCAGTACTTC. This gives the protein CASSRKGEGGNIQYF.

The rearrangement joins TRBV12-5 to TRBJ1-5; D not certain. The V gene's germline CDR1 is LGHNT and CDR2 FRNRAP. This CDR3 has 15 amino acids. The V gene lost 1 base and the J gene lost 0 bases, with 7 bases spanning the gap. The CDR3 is CASGLGHYSNQPQHF. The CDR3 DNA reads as TGTGCTAGTGGTTTGGGGCATTATAGCAATCAGCCCCAGCATTTT.

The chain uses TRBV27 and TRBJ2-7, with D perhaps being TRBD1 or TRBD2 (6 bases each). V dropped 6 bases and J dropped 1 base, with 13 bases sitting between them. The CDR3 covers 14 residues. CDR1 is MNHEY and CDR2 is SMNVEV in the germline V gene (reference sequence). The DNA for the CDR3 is TGTGCCAGCAGGGCAGAAGGGGGGTCCTACGAGCAGTACTTC. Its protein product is CASRAEGGSYEQYF.

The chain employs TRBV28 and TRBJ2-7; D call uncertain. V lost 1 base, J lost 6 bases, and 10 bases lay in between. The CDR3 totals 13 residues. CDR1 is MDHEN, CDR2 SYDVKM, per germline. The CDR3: CASSLSVLGEQYF. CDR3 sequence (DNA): TGTGCCAGCAGTTTATCAGTTTTGGGCGAGCAGTACTTC.

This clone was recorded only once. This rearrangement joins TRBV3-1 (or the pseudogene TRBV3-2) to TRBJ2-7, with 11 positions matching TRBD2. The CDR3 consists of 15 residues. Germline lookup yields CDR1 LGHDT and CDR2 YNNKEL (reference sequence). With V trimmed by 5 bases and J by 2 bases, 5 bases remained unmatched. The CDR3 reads CASSVGTSGTYEQYF. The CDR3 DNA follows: TGTGCCAGCAGCGTCGGGACTAGCGGAACCTACGAGCAGTACTTC.